The rows below give T cell receptor beta chains drawn from one sample of a study of OX40 agonist ivuxolimab in advanced cancers. TCRdb keeps only in-frame clones here, not all; method: immunoSEQ multiplex PCR. The profile covers approximately 97,000 clones, with about 90% appearing a single time and approximately 5.7% taken by the ten largest. The sequencing used CD4+ or CD8+ T cells sorted from blood, collected in a trial of the OX40 agonist ivuxolimab. These receptor sequences come from an adult with an advanced solid tumor such as melanoma, head and neck, liver or kidney cancer. CDR3s include the opening cysteine and the closing phenylalanine or tryptophan. Clone size appears in some rows only: once, few, many, or a class for an expanded clone.

J gene	clone size	V gene	CDR3 protein
TRBJ2-1	NA	TRBV9	CASSVDPMGGSVYNEQFF
TRBJ2-2	NA	TRBV11-3	CASSLIQGRGGELFF
TRBJ2-1	NA	TRBV27	CASSRSYNEQFF
TRBJ2-3	NA	TRBV18	CASSPGGGLTDTQYF
TRBJ2-7	once	TRBV4-1	CASSQGRGSYEQYF
TRBJ1-5	NA	TRBV6-5	CASSRTYSNQPQHF
TRBJ1-1	NA	TRBV29-1	CSVRQGGATEAFF
TRBJ1-1	once	TRBV18	CASSPRQTNTEAFF
TRBJ2-7	NA	TRBV6-1	CASSANPGGDEQYF
NA	NA	TRBV15	CATSRAGSYEQYF
TRBJ1-6	NA	TRBV30	CALEDRDNSPLHF
TRBJ2-5	NA	TRBV14	CASSQFWTSGYQETQYF